A single sample is the source of the 21 T cell receptor beta chains below, sequenced in a study of spatial heterogeneity in lung cancer. TCRdb re-analysed the 5' RACE reads in MiXCR, keeping a single row per CDR3 protein. The repertoire consists of under 80,000 distinct CDR3 sequences, with nearly 6.5% occurring once and the leading ten covering approximately 14%. Time point meaning: sample taken at primary tumor resection. The input for sequencing was PBMCs, taken at surgery. The receptor source for this set is a female donor with early-stage non-small cell lung cancer.

This clonotype was seen more than once but under ten times. This rearrangement joins TRBV5-1 to TRBJ2-3; 14 bases match TRBD2. J lost 6 bases, V lost 3 bases, and 15 bases had no gene match. Germline V CDR1 and CDR2: SGHRS, YFSETQ. The CDR3 is 19 residues long. The CDR3 DNA follows: TGCGCCAGCAGCTCCATGACTAGCGGGAGGGCCGCGGGGGTGGATACGCAGTATTTT. This encodes CASSSMTSGRAAGVDTQYF.

This clonotype has at least ten counts. V is TRBV7-9 and J is TRBJ1-6; TRBD1 agrees at 8 bases. The CDR3 contains 13 residues. The V gene's germline CDR1 is SEHNR and CDR2 FQNEAQ (reference sequence). V lost 5 bases to trimming and J lost 10 bases; unmatched junction nucleotides: 4. The CDR3 sequence is CASSADRVSPLHF. DNA of the CDR3: TGTGCCAGCAGCGCGGACAGGGTGTCACCCCTCCACTTT.

This clonotype was recorded many times. The chain is built from TRBV7-8 and TRBJ2-3, with 11 bases lining up with TRBD1. Germline lookup yields CDR1 SGHVS and CDR2 FQNEAQ. V gave up 5 bases and J gave up 2 bases; unmatched junction bases: 6. There are 16 residues in the CDR3. CDR3 DNA: TGTGCCAGCAGCACCGGGACAGGGGGACTCACAGATACGCAGTATTTT. The encoded protein is CASSTGTGGLTDTQYF.

The sample holds many counts of this clonotype. This chain links TRBV4-1 with TRBJ2-3, with TRBD2 as a possible D gene (7 bases). This CDR3 is 17 amino acids long. CDR1 MGHRA and CDR2 YSYEKL come from the germline V gene. The V end lost 0 bases, the J end lost 1 base, and 14 bases lay between the germline ends. The CDR3 DNA is TGCGCCAGCAGCCAAGAGGCGGCGGGGGCGGGCACAGATACGCAGTATTTT. Translating it yields CASSQEAAGAGTDTQYF.

The chain recombines TRBV4-1 with TRBJ1-1; 9 bases map to TRBD1. The germline CDR1 and CDR2 sequences are MGHRA and YSYEKL. CDR3 length: 18 amino acids. The V segment lost 0 bases and the J segment 5 bases; nucleotides outside the gene matches: 13. CDR3 amino acids: CASSQDPGQGVGGTEAFF. The DNA of the CDR3 is TGCGCCAGCAGCCAAGATCCGGGACAGGGTGTAGGGGGGACTGAAGCTTTCTTT.

This clonotype was detected ten times or more. The chain joins TRBV3-1 to TRBJ1-1; 7 bases line up with TRBD1. Germline V CDR1 and CDR2: LGHDT, YNNKEL (reference sequence). The CDR3 loop spans 15 amino acids. V shed 4 bases and J 1 base; nucleotides not matched to a gene: 6. CDR3 protein: CASSPRGQPNTEAFF. CDR3 DNA: TGTGCCAGCAGCCCGCGGGGACAGCCGAACACTGAAGCTTTCTTT. Full variable domain (outside the CDR3, taken from reference TRBV3-1 and TRBJ1-1): DTAVSQTPKYLVTQMGNDKSIKCEQNLGHDTMYWYKQDSKKFLKIMFSYNNKELIINETVPNRFSPKSPDKAHLNLHINSLELGDSAVYFCASSPRGQPNTEAFFGQGTRLTVV.

V is TRBV3-1 and J is TRBJ2-3, with 8 bases that match TRBD2. The ends lost 4 bases at V and 4 bases at J; junction bases unmatched: 4. Germline CDR1 and CDR2: LGHDT and YNNKEL (reference sequence). This CDR3 is built from 14 residues. The CDR3 loop is CASSPGGRPDTQYF. In DNA, the CDR3 is TGTGCCAGCAGCCCGGGGGGGCGGCCAGATACGCAGTATTTT.

This clonotype occurred many times. The V gene is TRBV5-1, the J gene TRBJ1-6, with 9 bases that match TRBD1. The V and J ends lost 4 bases and 8 bases, in that order; junction bases with no gene match: 4. The CDR3 length is 14 residues. Per germline, CDR1 SGHRS and CDR2 YFSETQ. As DNA, the CDR3 is TGCGCCAGCAGCCCGGGACAGGGCGATTCACCCCTCCACTTT. Protein product: CASSPGQGDSPLHF. The whole variable domain, filled in from reference TRBV5-1 and TRBJ1-6, reads KAGVTQTPRYLIKTRGQQVTLSCSPISGHRSVSWYQQTPGQGLQFLFEYFSETQRNKGNFPGRFSGRQFSNSRSEMNVSTLELGDSALYLCASSPGQGDSPLHFGNGTRLTVT.

Ten or more counts support this clonotype. This chain uses TRBV3-1 with TRBJ2-1; 12 bases agree with TRBD2. This CDR3 contains 13 residues. Germline V gene sequence: CDR1 LGHDT, CDR2 YNNKEL (reference sequence). The V gene end was trimmed by 1 base and the J gene end by 14 bases; junction bases not matched to a gene: 3. CDR3 sequence: CASSQASGGAEFF. Written as DNA, the CDR3 is TGTGCCAGCAGCCAAGCTAGCGGGGGGGCTGAGTTCTTC.

This clonotype has ten or more counts. The chain has TRBV10-3 and TRBJ2-4; 8 bases match TRBD1. CDR3 length equals 16 residues. The germline gives CDR1 ENHRY, CDR2 SYGVKD. With V trimmed by 2 bases and J by 7 bases, 10 bases remained unmatched. CDR3 sequence: CAISESAGGSLNIQYF. The CDR3 bases are TGTGCCATCAGTGAGAGTGCAGGGGGCTCCTTGAACATTCAGTACTTC.

The gene calls are TRBV6-1 and TRBJ2-3, with 8 bases aligning to TRBD1. With V trimmed by 7 bases and J by 5 bases, 11 bases remained unmatched. Germline CDR1 MNHNS, CDR2 SASEGT. This CDR3 is 15 amino acids long. The CDR3 loop is CASTQGQGALDTQYF. Written as DNA, the CDR3 is TGTGCCAGCACCCAGGGGCAGGGGGCTCTAGATACGCAGTATTTT.

This clonotype was recorded many times. The V gene is TRBV14, the J gene TRBJ2-3; D call uncertain. This CDR3 contains 14 residues. From germline, CDR1 is SGHDN and CDR2 FVKESK. V was shortened by 6 bases and J by 0 bases, with 10 bases between the two germline ends. The CDR3 DNA reads TGTGCCAGCAGGAGGCTAGACAGCACAGATACGCAGTATTTT. Translating gives CASRRLDSTDTQYF.

The chain links TRBV28 to TRBJ2-2; D is possibly TRBD2 (6 bases). The germline CDR1 and CDR2 sequences are MDHEN and SYDVKM. The CDR3 spans 15 residues. V lost 7 bases to trimming and J lost 0 bases, with 12 bases between them. The DNA of the CDR3 is TGTGCCAGCACCCGTAGCGGTTCGAACACCGGGGAGCTGTTTTTT. As protein: CASTRSGSNTGELFF.

This clonotype was counted many times. The chain employs TRBV4-2 and TRBJ2-5, with 8 bases lining up with TRBD2. Per germline, CDR1 LGHNA and CDR2 YNFKEQ. There are 16 residues in the CDR3. Unmatched junction bases numbered 5, after V lost 1 base and J lost 1 base. CDR3 DNA sequence: TGTGCCAGCAGCCAAGGCGGGACTAGGAGCCAAGAGACCCAGTACTTC. Its protein is CASSQGGTRSQETQYF.

The sample holds a few counts of this clonotype. The chain recombines TRBV28 with TRBJ2-7; D is undetermined. V was shortened by 5 bases and J by 7 bases, with 15 bases between the two germline ends. Looked up from germline, CDR1 is MDHEN and CDR2 is SYDVKM. CDR3 length: 13 residues. This CDR3 is CASSPQLVGEQYF. Written as DNA, the CDR3 is TGTGCCAGCAGTCCGCAATTGGTGGGGGAGCAGTACTTC.

At least ten counts were recorded for this clonotype. The rearrangement uses TRBV5-1 and TRBJ1-1; tentative D call: TRBD1 (6 bases). Germline-derived CDR1 and CDR2 are SGHRS and YFSETQ. This CDR3 has 14 residues. Trimming shortened V by 4 bases and J by 1 base, and 11 bases separated the two germline ends. Here the CDR3 reads CASSRTQGNTEAFF. The CDR3, as DNA: TGCGCCAGCAGCCGGACACAGGGGAACACTGAAGCTTTCTTT.

At least ten counts were recorded for this clonotype. The rearrangement joins TRBV7-2 to TRBJ2-3; 8 nucleotides line up with TRBD2. With V trimmed by 5 bases and J by 0 bases, 7 bases remained unmatched. This CDR3 region has 16 residues. Germline V gives CDR1 SGHTA, CDR2 FQGNSA. The CDR3 nucleotides read TGTGCCAGCAGCCTCAGGACTAGCCCCAGCACAGATACGCAGTATTTT. As protein: CASSLRTSPSTDTQYF. The variable domain in full, with the rest retrieved from reference TRBV7-2 and TRBJ2-3, is GAGVSQSPSNKVTEKGKDVELRCDPISGHTALYWYRQSLGQGLEFLIYFQGNSAPDKSGLPSDRFSAERTGGSVSTLTIQRTQQEDSAVYLCASSLRTSPSTDTQYFGPGTRLTVL.

In its sample, this clonotype was seen a few times. The rearrangement joins TRBV11-2 to TRBJ1-2; D is perhaps TRBD1 (6 bases). The V gene lost 3 bases and the J gene lost 6 bases, with 26 bases spanning the gap. The CDR3 totals 18 residues. Germline V lookup: CDR1 SGHAT, CDR2 FQNNGV. CDR3 in amino acids: CASSLLPLQGREWNGYTF. The CDR3 coding sequence is TGTGCCAGCAGCTTGCTACCTCTACAGGGAAGAGAGTGGAATGGCTACACCTTC.

There are many counts of this clonotype. The rearrangement links TRBV2 to TRBJ1-5; D gene unclear. The germline gives CDR1 SNHLY, CDR2 FYNNEI. The CDR3 loop spans 13 amino acids. Trimming stripped 4 bases from V and 9 bases from J, with 13 bases between. The CDR3 coding sequence is TGTGCCAGCAGTGCCCAGGCCGCCTCGCCCCAGCATTTT. This codes for CASSAQAASPQHF.

This clonotype was seen repeatedly, ten times or more. The junction shows a germline mismatch at one end, possibly a read error. The J gene is TRBJ2-1, the V gene TRBV6-5; D remains ambiguous. Germline lookup yields CDR1 MNHEY and CDR2 SVGAGI. This CDR3 is 8 amino acids long. Here the CDR3 reads CASSTRLF. CDR3 nucleotides: TGTGCCAGCAGTACCCGGCTCTTC.

This clonotype was counted at least ten times. The chain links TRBV28 to TRBJ1-2; the D gene is possibly TRBD1 (5 bases). Germline loops: CDR1 MDHEN, CDR2 SYDVKM. The CDR3 spans 18 residues. Trimming shortened V by 8 bases and J by 0 bases, and 25 bases separated the two germline ends. CDR3 bases: TGTGCCAGCCTTGGTCAACCTCGAGGGGAAGGAGCTAACTATGGCTACACCTTC. It is translated as CASLGQPRGEGANYGYTF.